Shown below are 28 T cell receptor beta chains from a single sample sequenced in a study of blood T cell repertoires in COVID-19. The table came from immunoSEQ multiplex PCR; TCRdb's copy has only in-frame clones and leaves some out. The sample comprises about 41,000 clones, roughly 85% of which are singletons, and 4.3% rests with the top ten. The sequenced sample was peripheral blood. The receptors originated from a man aged 55 to 70 with acute or convalescent COVID-19.

The J gene is TRBJ1-2, the V gene TRBV19, with 7 bases aligning to TRBD1. Germline V gene sequence: CDR1 LNHDA, CDR2 SQIVND (reference sequence). Losses at the gene ends were 7 bases for V and 7 bases for J; bases not matched to a gene: 21. CDR3 length: 17 residues. The CDR3: CASNWDRGQTSGGGYTF. The CDR3 region has the DNA TGTGCCAGTAATTGGGATCGGGGACAGACCTCTGGCGGTGGCTACACCTTC.

Here the CDR3 DNA reads TGTGCCAGCAGAGGACAGGGGAGGGAGACCCAGTACTTC. Translated, it gives CASRGQGRETQYF. The chain recombines TRBV12-3 or TRBV12-4 with TRBJ2-5; 9 bases line up with TRBD1. The CDR3 length is 13 residues. Losses at the gene ends were 6 bases for V and 5 bases for J; bases not matched to a gene: 4.

This rearrangement joins TRBV7-6 to TRBJ1-1, with 8 bases that match TRBD1. The germline CDR1 and CDR2 sequences are SGHVS and FNYEAQ. The V gene end was trimmed by 4 bases and the J gene end by 4 bases; junction bases not matched to a gene: 5. The CDR3 covers 14 residues. DNA for the CDR3: TGTGCCAGCAGCTCCCGACAGGGGCCCACTGAAGCTTTCTTT. This gives the protein CASSSRQGPTEAFF. Combining the CDR3 with reference TRBV7-6 and TRBJ1-1 gives the whole variable domain GAGVSQSPRYKVTKRGQDVALRCDPISGHVSLYWYRQALGQGPEFLTYFNYEAQQDKSGLPNDRFSAERPEGSISTLTIQRTEQRDSAMYRCASSSRQGPTEAFFGQGTRLTVV.

The genes are TRBV7-6 and TRBJ2-7; D is possibly TRBD1 (5 bases). Germline V CDR1 and CDR2: SGHVS, FNYEAQ. Between the trimmed V and J ends, which lost 3 bases and 1 base, there was a span of 10 bases. CDR3 length: 14 amino acids. Here the CDR3 DNA reads TGTGCCAGCAGCTTGTGGTCAGGGTCCTACGAGCAGTACTTC. This translates into CASSLWSGSYEQYF.

V usage is TRBV18 and J usage is TRBJ2-4; 13 bases match TRBD2. The CDR3 is 18 residues long. Germline-derived CDR1 and CDR2 are KGHSH and LQKENI. V was clipped by 1 base and J by 7 bases; unmatched bases: 10. Written as DNA, the CDR3 is TGTGCCAGCTCACCACGATCGACTAGCGGGGGGCCGACGAACATTCAGTACTTC. Translation gives CASSPRSTSGGPTNIQYF.

The V and J genes are TRBV18 and TRBJ2-1, with 7 bases that match TRBD1. The germline V gene has CDR1 KGHSH and CDR2 LQKENI. The CDR3 has 14 residues. J was trimmed by 8 bases and V by 2 bases; bases with no gene match: 6. The CDR3 is CASSPRDSAYEQFF. CDR3 coding DNA: TGTGCCAGCTCACCAAGGGACAGTGCGTATGAGCAGTTCTTC.

This chain connects TRBV4-3 to TRBJ2-1; 12 nucleotides agree with TRBD1. Germline CDR1 and CDR2: LGHNA and YSLEER. V lost 0 bases, J lost 7 bases, and 4 bases stayed unmatched. CDR3 length: 16 residues. The CDR3 DNA reads as TGCGCCAGCAGCCAAGATAGGGACAGGGGGCGGAATGAGCAGTTCTTC. It yields the protein CASSQDRDRGRNEQFF.

This chain links TRBV13 with TRBJ1-6, with D possibly being TRBD1 (6 bases). CDR1 and CDR2 from the germline V gene are PRHDT and FYEKMQ (reference sequence). CDR3 length: 17 amino acids. Between the trimmed V and J ends, which lost 4 bases and 0 bases, there was a span of 13 bases. CDR3 coding DNA: TGTGCCAGCAGCTCAATGGACAGCTCCTCCTATAATTCACCCCTCCACTTT. Protein sequence: CASSSMDSSSYNSPLHF.

The rearrangement uses TRBV5-1 and TRBJ1-2; possible D gene TRBD1, 5 bases. The CDR3 totals 17 residues. Germline assignment: CDR1 SGHRS and CDR2 YFSETQ. Trimming cost V 0 bases and J 8 bases, with 23 bases left between them. CDR3 region: CASSLEYFGSPGQGYTF. The CDR3 DNA is TGCGCCAGCAGCTTGGAGTACTTCGGGTCGCCAGGGCAAGGCTACACCTTC.

The chain carries TRBV9 and TRBJ2-7; D not resolved. V lost 2 bases, J lost 4 bases, and 13 bases lay in between. CDR3 length: 14 amino acids. Germline V lookup: CDR1 SGDLS, CDR2 YYNGEE. CDR3 DNA: TGTGCCAGCAGCGTGAGAGACTTTGGGTACGAGCAGTACTTC. It is translated as CASSVRDFGYEQYF.

The chain employs TRBV6-5 and TRBJ1-5, with TRBD1 identical over 7 bases. Germline-derived CDR1 and CDR2 are MNHEY and SVGAGI. The CDR3 is 14 residues long. The ends lost 6 bases at V and 2 bases at J; junction bases unmatched: 4. CDR3 in amino acids: CASRTGQGNQPQHF. The DNA of the CDR3 is TGTGCCAGCAGAACAGGACAGGGCAATCAGCCCCAGCATTTT.

The rearrangement uses TRBV3-1 (or the pseudogene TRBV3-2) and TRBJ1-5; 8 nucleotides agree with TRBD1. V shed 4 bases, J shed 7 bases, and the junction held 9 bases outside the gene matches. The CDR3 spans 15 residues. Germline CDR1 and CDR2: LGHDT and YNNKEL (reference sequence). In nucleotides, the CDR3 is TGTGCCAGCAGCCGAGGACAGGGTGGGGGGCAGCCCCAGCATTTT. It yields the protein CASSRGQGGGQPQHF.

The CDR3 DNA reads as TGTGCCAGCAGTTACACAGGGCCGATGAACACTGAAGCTTTCTTT. Amino acids: CASSYTGPMNTEAFF. The rearrangement joins TRBV6-6 to TRBJ1-1; a possible D gene is TRBD1 (6 bases). The germline gives CDR1 MNHNY, CDR2 SVGAGI (reference sequence). V was pared by 2 bases and J by 0 bases, with 10 bases between. The CDR3 contains 15 residues.

The chain recombines TRBV6-2 or TRBV6-3 with TRBJ1-2, with D tentatively TRBD1 (5 bases). Germline lookup yields CDR1 MNHEY and CDR2 SVGEGT. There are 15 residues in the CDR3. V was shortened by 0 bases and J by 5 bases, with 13 bases between the two germline ends. The CDR3 spells CASSYSAGPLYGYTF. The CDR3 DNA reads as TGTGCCAGCAGTTACTCGGCAGGGCCCCTTTATGGCTACACCTTC.

The chain employs TRBV9 and TRBJ1-2; D is unclear. V was cut by 0 bases and J by 0 bases, with 6 bases left in between. The germline gives CDR1 SGDLS, CDR2 YYNGEE. The CDR3 loop spans 14 amino acids. For the CDR3, the DNA is TGTGCCAGCAGCGTAGCGCGGACTAACTATGGCTACACCTTC. Its translation: CASSVARTNYGYTF.

The chain is built from TRBV11-2 and TRBJ2-7, with 12 bases fitting TRBD2. The germline V gene has CDR1 SGHAT and CDR2 FQNNGV. Germline trimming cut 5 bases from V and 6 bases from J; bases unmatched to any gene: 8. This CDR3 is 15 amino acids long. CDR3 protein: CASSPRLAGEFEQYF. CDR3 bases: TGTGCCAGCAGCCCCCGACTAGCGGGGGAGTTCGAGCAGTACTTC.

The rearrangement links TRBV11-1 to TRBJ1-1; 7 nucleotides agree with TRBD1. J gave up 5 bases and V 4 bases, and 4 bases lay outside the gene matches. The CDR3 totals 13 residues. Germline CDR1 reads SGHAT; CDR2 reads FQDESV (reference sequence). CDR3 nucleotide sequence: TGTGCCAGCAGCTCGACAGGGAGAACTGAAGCTTTCTTT. Protein product: CASSSTGRTEAFF.

This clone was counted between two and nine times. V usage is TRBV20-1 and J usage is TRBJ1-2; D remains ambiguous. The CDR3 is made up of 9 amino acids. Germline V lookup: CDR1 DFQATT, CDR2 SNEGSKA (reference sequence). The ends were cut back, 6 bases at V and 7 bases at J, with 6 bases in the middle. CDR3 region: CSAGGGYTF. The CDR3 bases are TGCAGTGCCGGTGGTGGCTACACCTTC.

V gene TRBV18 combines with J gene TRBJ1-2, with TRBD1 identical over 9 bases. The V gene end was trimmed by 3 bases and the J gene end by 8 bases; junction bases not matched to a gene: 7. CDR3 length: 14 amino acids. The germline V gene encodes CDR1 KGHSH and CDR2 LQKENI. The CDR3 here is CASSPGTGLFGYTF. DNA of the CDR3: TGTGCCAGCTCACCTGGGACAGGGCTTTTCGGCTACACCTTC. The entire variable domain, with the rest obtained from reference TRBV18 and TRBJ1-2, is as follows: NAGVMQNPRHLVRRRGQEARLRCSPMKGHSHVYWYRQLPEEGLKFMVYLQKENIIDESGMPKERFSAEFPKEGPSILRIQQVVRGDSAAYFCASSPGTGLFGYTFGSGTRLTVV.

The chain joins TRBV30 to TRBJ1-5; 9 nucleotides match TRBD1. V lost 6 bases to trimming and J lost 3 bases; unmatched junction nucleotides: 18. The CDR3 consists of 18 residues. Per the germline V gene, CDR1 is GTSNPN and CDR2 is SVGIG (reference sequence). As DNA, the CDR3 is TGTGCCTGTGCCGGGGGGGACAGGGAGGGCGCGGACAATCAGCCCCAGCATTTT. It yields the protein CACAGGDREGADNQPQHF.

The rearrangement links TRBV3-1 (or the pseudogene TRBV3-2) to TRBJ1-1; unclear D gene. V gave up 4 bases and J gave up 1 base, with 10 bases separating them. Germline V gene data show CDR1 as LGHDT and CDR2 as YNNKEL (reference sequence). CDR3 length: 14 residues. The CDR3 region is CASSLVETNTEAFF. The CDR3 DNA reads as TGTGCCAGCAGCCTCGTGGAGACGAACACTGAAGCTTTCTTT.

This sequence joins TRBV9 and TRBJ2-3; D not certain. From germline, CDR1 is SGDLS and CDR2 YYNGEE. The CDR3 is 14 residues long. V was clipped by 4 bases and J by 2 bases, with 11 bases between them. CDR3 residues: CASSSRLATDTQYF. Written as DNA, the CDR3 is TGTGCCAGCAGCTCCCGTTTAGCCACAGATACGCAGTATTTT. The variable domain in full, completed from reference TRBV9 and TRBJ2-3, reads DSGVTQTPKHLITATGQRVTLRCSPRSGDLSVYWYQQSLDQGLQFLIQYYNGEERAKGNILERFSAQQFPDLHSELNLSSLELGDSALYFCASSSRLATDTQYFGPGTRLTVL.

This clone is deemed medium-sized. The J gene is TRBJ2-2, the V gene TRBV9; 11 bases match TRBD2. CDR1 is SGDLS and CDR2 is YYNGEE in the germline V gene. The V segment lost 3 bases and the J segment 7 bases; nucleotides outside the gene matches: 8. The CDR3 spans 16 residues. In DNA form, the CDR3 reads TGTGCCAGCAGCGCGGTTAGCGGGGGGGCCGGCGGGGAGCTGTTTTTT. Translation gives CASSAVSGGAGGELFF.

The rearrangement links TRBV3-1 (or the pseudogene TRBV3-2) to TRBJ1-3; 7 bases are a match to TRBD1. This CDR3 spans 17 amino acids. Germline values: CDR1 LGHDT, CDR2 YNNKEL (reference sequence). Trimming cost V 0 bases and J 0 bases; bases outside gene matches: 5. As DNA, the CDR3 is TGTGCCAGCAGCCAAGATAGACAGGGATTCTCTGGAAACACCATATATTTT. Translation: CASSQDRQGFSGNTIYF.

The chain has TRBV18 and TRBJ1-1; perhaps TRBD1 as D (5 bases). Germline V gene sequence: CDR1 KGHSH, CDR2 LQKENI. This CDR3 is 11 amino acids long. V lost 6 bases, J lost 11 bases, and 13 bases lay in between. CDR3 bases: TGTGCCAGCTCTCTTTATGGGGGGGCTTTCTTT. It specifies CASSLYGGAFF. The whole variable domain, filled in from reference TRBV18 and TRBJ1-1, reads NAGVMQNPRHLVRRRGQEARLRCSPMKGHSHVYWYRQLPEEGLKFMVYLQKENIIDESGMPKERFSAEFPKEGPSILRIQQVVRGDSAAYFCASSLYGGAFFGQGTRLTVV.

The V gene is TRBV11-3, the J gene TRBJ2-7, with a tentative D call TRBD1 (6 bases). Deletions cut 1 base from V and 9 bases from J, with 13 bases between. The CDR3 length is 13 residues. Germline CDR1 reads SGHNT; CDR2 reads YENEEA. The CDR3 DNA follows: TGTGCCAGCAGCTTAGGTGCAGGGGCGGCGCAGTACTTC. Protein sequence: CASSLGAGAAQYF.

CDR3 sequence: CATSRGGQGSYEQYF. CDR3 bases: TGTGCCACCAGCAGAGGGGGACAGGGGTCCTACGAGCAGTACTTC. The V and J genes are TRBV15 and TRBJ2-7; 10 bases are shared with TRBD1. The CDR3 is 15 residues long. Germline V CDR1 and CDR2: LNHNV, YYDKDF (reference sequence). V shed 1 base, J shed 1 base, and the junction held 1 base outside the gene matches.

The chain uses TRBV7-2 and TRBJ2-3, with TRBD1 matching 8 bases. Germline CDR1 SGHTA, CDR2 FQGNSA. Trimming cost V 4 bases and J 3 bases; bases outside gene matches: 3. The CDR3 runs to 14 residues. The CDR3 sequence: CASSSQGATDTQYF. The DNA for the CDR3 is TGTGCCAGCAGCTCGCAGGGGGCGACAGATACGCAGTATTTT.